Listed here are 25 T cell receptor beta chains from one sample, sequenced in a study of post-analysis software for immune sequencing data. Unique molecular identifiers had been added to the TCR beta cDNA libraries. One entry per CDR3 protein results from TCRdb running MiXCR on the PCR reads. The sample lists fewer than 900,000 distinct CDR3 sequences; around 45% were seen once. For these TCRs, the target antigens are not known. Study-level findings and limits: Elevated frequency relative to controls characterized roughly five TRBV segments in patients, TRBV5-6, TRBV5-1 and TRBV20-1 among them.

Sequencing used blood. The receptors come from a girl aged 10 to 17 with multiple sclerosis.

This chain uses TRBV12-3 or TRBV12-4 with TRBJ1-2; D possibly corresponds to TRBD1 (5 bases). V was cut by 5 bases and J by 0 bases, with 19 bases left in between. The CDR3 runs to 17 residues. Here the CDR3 DNA reads TGTGCCAGCAGTACACGGGAGGGGAGGAAAGCTAACTATGGCTACACCTTC. The encoded protein is CASSTREGRKANYGYTF.

This clonotype was observed many times. The genes are TRBV3-1 and TRBJ2-5; no reliable D call. Germline V CDR1 and CDR2: LGHDT, YNNKEL (reference sequence). The CDR3 extends over 12 amino acids. The germline V and J ends were trimmed by 1 base and 4 bases, with 4 bases remaining between them. CDR3 loop: CASSQVGETQYF. As DNA, the CDR3 is TGTGCCAGCAGCCAAGTGGGAGAGACCCAGTACTTC.

This chain connects TRBV9 to TRBJ1-2; the D is unclear. Germline V CDR1 and CDR2: SGDLS, YYNGEE. The length of the CDR3 is 12 residues. Trimming cost V 0 bases and J 6 bases, with 6 bases left between them. The CDR3 here is CASSVATDGYTF. In DNA, the CDR3 is TGTGCCAGCAGCGTAGCGACGGATGGCTACACCTTC.

This clonotype was seen more than once but under ten times. The chain couples TRBV29-1 to TRBJ2-5, with D perhaps matching TRBD2 (7 bases). The DNA end lines up better with TRBJ2-7; the J call may be wrong. In germline, CDR1 is SQVTM, CDR2 ANQGSEA. The CDR3 length is 12 residues. This chain's CDR3 is CSAEGGSYEQYF. The CDR3, as DNA: TGCAGCGCCGAGGGGGGGTCCTACGAGCAGTACTTC.

This clonotype was seen just once. V gene TRBV20-1 combines with J gene TRBJ2-5; 10 nucleotides align to TRBD1. J was trimmed by 1 base and V by 5 bases; bases with no gene match: 10. CDR3 length equals 16 residues. Germline V CDR1 and CDR2: DFQATT, SNEGSKA (reference sequence). The CDR3 here is CSALRSDRGRQETQYF. CDR3 DNA sequence: TGCAGTGCTCTTAGGAGCGACAGGGGGCGCCAAGAGACCCAGTACTTC.

This clonotype turned up a few times. The chain employs TRBV4-2 and TRBJ2-3; D unresolved. With 2 bases removed from V and 14 bases from J, the gap between germline ends came to 14 bases. This CDR3 has 12 amino acids. Germline CDR1 and CDR2: LGHNA and YNFKEQ. CDR3 DNA: TGTGCCAGCAGCCAAAACGGCCTTTCTCGGTATTTT. Translated, it gives CASSQNGLSRYF.

The J gene is TRBJ2-3, the V gene TRBV4-3; D remains ambiguous. This CDR3 is 14 amino acids long. The germline V and J ends were trimmed by 5 bases and 4 bases, with 13 bases remaining between them. Germline CDR1 LGHNA, CDR2 YSLEER. The chain's CDR3 is CASSFIIGADTQYF. CDR3 DNA: TGCGCCAGCAGCTTTATAATTGGGGCAGATACGCAGTATTTT.

This chain joins TRBV5-1 and TRBJ2-5; 8 nucleotides line up with TRBD1. Trimming took 6 bases from V and 5 from J; bases not matched to a gene: 15. Germline CDR1 and CDR2: SGHRS and YFSETQ. The length of the CDR3 is 16 residues. DNA for the CDR3: TGCGCCAGCACAATCTTTGACGGACAGGGTTCCGAGACCCAGTACTTC. The encoded protein is CASTIFDGQGSETQYF.

This clonotype was seen only a few times. The V call is TRBV12-3 or TRBV12-4, the J call TRBJ2-3, with a tentative D call TRBD1 (6 bases). Between the trimmed V and J ends, which lost 2 bases and 0 bases, there was a span of 15 bases. The CDR3 consists of 17 residues. The DNA for the CDR3 is TGTGCCAGCAGTTTAAAGATGGGGGACACAAGCACAGATACGCAGTATTTT. Protein product: CASSLKMGDTSTDTQYF.

The V call is TRBV20-1, the J call TRBJ2-7, with unresolved D. The CDR3 spans 14 residues. Germline loops: CDR1 DFQATT, CDR2 SNEGSKA (reference sequence). The V end lost 1 base, the J end lost 0 bases, and 10 bases lay between the germline ends. The CDR3 loop reads CSARVSLSSYEQYF. CDR3 in DNA: TGCAGTGCTAGAGTCAGTCTCAGCTCCTACGAGCAGTACTTC.

The rearrangement joins TRBV20-1 to TRBJ2-1; 11 nucleotides align to TRBD2. The CDR3 covers 15 residues. Germline loops: CDR1 DFQATT, CDR2 SNEGSKA (reference sequence). Germline trimming cut 1 base from V and 7 bases from J; bases unmatched to any gene: 6. The CDR3: CSARGLAGGGNEQFF. The DNA of the CDR3 is TGCAGTGCTAGAGGCCTAGCGGGAGGAGGTAATGAGCAGTTCTTC.

This chain uses TRBV20-1 with TRBJ1-2; D gene uncertain. Germline V gene data show CDR1 as DFQATT and CDR2 as SNEGSKA (reference sequence). The CDR3 sequence is 11 residues long. V shed 7 bases and J shed 1 base, with 7 bases lying between them. Here the CDR3 reads CSVVVNYGYTF. Written as DNA, the CDR3 is TGCAGTGTGGTGGTTAACTATGGCTACACCTTC.

This clonotype occurred a few times. The genes are TRBV6-5 and TRBJ2-1, with D unresolved. With 2 bases removed from V and 1 base from J, the gap between germline ends came to 12 bases. Germline lookup yields CDR1 MNHEY and CDR2 SVGAGI. The CDR3 runs to 16 residues. CDR3 DNA: TGTGCCAGCAGTTACGATTTAGAAGGGTCCTACAATGAGCAGTTCTTC. Translated, it gives CASSYDLEGSYNEQFF.

V usage is TRBV7-6 and J usage is TRBJ1-2, with D unclear. In germline, CDR1 is SGHVS, CDR2 FNYEAQ. The CDR3 length is 13 residues. The ends were cut back, 2 bases at V and 10 bases at J, with 14 bases in the middle. This CDR3 is CASSLSPTAVYTF. Written as DNA, the CDR3 is TGTGCCAGCAGCTTATCCCCTACCGCCGTCTACACCTTC. The full variable domain, with the rest looked up from reference TRBV7-6 and TRBJ1-2, is GAGVSQSPRYKVTKRGQDVALRCDPISGHVSLYWYRQALGQGPEFLTYFNYEAQQDKSGLPNDRFSAERPEGSISTLTIQRTEQRDSAMYRCASSLSPTAVYTFGSGTRLTVV.

This chain uses TRBV27 with TRBJ2-5, with D hard to call. CDR1 and CDR2 from the germline V gene are MNHEY and SMNVEV (reference sequence). CDR3 size: 13 residues. Deletions cut 5 bases from V and 0 bases from J, with 7 bases between. CDR3 region: CASSLSYQETQYF. The DNA of the CDR3 is TGTGCCAGCAGTCTCTCGTACCAAGAGACCCAGTACTTC.

The chain links TRBV6-6 to TRBJ2-7, with 9 bases identical to TRBD1. The CDR3 has 17 residues. V gave up 2 bases and J gave up 9 bases; unmatched junction bases: 17. Germline CDR1 and CDR2: MNHNY and SVGAGI (reference sequence). The CDR3 bases are TGTGCCAGCAGTTACGTGAATTTGGACAGGGGCCCCTATACGCAGTACTTC. Translated: CASSYVNLDRGPYTQYF.

This clonotype was counted between two and nine times. V and J are TRBV29-1 and TRBJ2-7; D not certain. Germline CDR1 and CDR2: SQVTM and ANQGSEA. The CDR3 contains 12 residues. The V end was cut by 5 bases, the J end by 7 bases, with 15 bases between. The CDR3 nucleotides read TGCAGCGTTCCCCGTATCTCCGGTGAGCAGTACTTC. Amino acids: CSVPRISGEQYF.

The chain combines TRBV5-4 with TRBJ1-2; D is unresolved. V was cut by 4 bases and J by 5 bases, with 15 bases left in between. This CDR3 is 14 amino acids long. Germline V gene data show CDR1 as SGHNT and CDR2 as YYREEE (reference sequence). In DNA, the CDR3 is TGTGCCAGCAGCGGAGGGCAGGCCGGGTATGGCTACACCTTC. It is translated as CASSGGQAGYGYTF.

The CDR3 DNA follows: TGTGCCAGCAGCCCTGGGGGGCTAGCGGGAGGGTATGAGCAGTTCTTC. Encoded protein: CASSPGGLAGGYEQFF. The gene calls are TRBV4-2 and TRBJ2-1, with 12 bases that match TRBD2. Losses at the gene ends were 4 bases for V and 8 bases for J; bases not matched to a gene: 9. The CDR3 covers 16 residues. The germline CDR1 and CDR2 sequences are LGHNA and YNFKEQ.

The rearrangement uses TRBV9 and TRBJ2-4; weak D call: TRBD2 (6 bases). The DNA end favors TRBJ2-7, so the J call may be wrong. Per the germline V gene, CDR1 is SGDLS and CDR2 is YYNGEE. The length of the CDR3 is 15 residues. This chain's CDR3 is CASSVGWEAGYEQYF. In DNA, the CDR3 is TGTGCCAGCAGCGTAGGGTGGGAGGCCGGCTACGAGCAGTACTTC.

About this clonotype: One end of the junction varies from germline; a read error may be responsible. The chain carries TRBV18 and TRBJ2-1, with unresolved D. Germline CDR1 is KGHSH and CDR2 is LQKENI. This CDR3 contains 12 residues. CDR3 nucleotide sequence: TGTGTCAGCTCACCGGTGGAAAATGAGCAGTTCTTC. Encoded protein: CVSSPVENEQFF.

The chain recombines TRBV7-9 with TRBJ2-7; 8 bases align to TRBD1. The DNA matches TRBJ2-5 better at its end, which makes the J call doubtful. There are 15 residues in the CDR3. CDR1 is SEHNR and CDR2 is FQNEAQ in the germline V gene (reference sequence). The CDR3 DNA sequence: TGTGCCAGCAGCACCACGACAGGGGCGGGGGAGACCCAGTACTTC. Translated, it gives CASSTTTGAGETQYF.

The CDR3 spells CASSSYLGGAGYGYTF. The CDR3 DNA reads as TGTGCCAGCAGCTCTTATTTGGGGGGCGCGGGCTATGGCTACACCTTC. The V and J genes are TRBV11-2 and TRBJ1-2; D may be TRBD1 (6 bases). Germline CDR1 reads SGHAT; CDR2 reads FQNNGV. V was cut by 4 bases and J by 4 bases, with 19 bases left in between. CDR3 size: 16 residues.

The chain combines TRBV19 with TRBJ1-1, with 7 nucleotides matching TRBD1. Per germline, CDR1 LNHDA and CDR2 SQIVND (reference sequence). The length of the CDR3 is 14 residues. Trimming at V came to 5 bases and at J to 5 bases, leaving 8 bases not matched to a gene. The chain's CDR3 is CASSRQGIGTEAFF. CDR3 DNA sequence: TGTGCCAGTAGTCGACAGGGAATAGGAACTGAAGCTTTCTTT.

DNA for the CDR3: TGTGCCAGCAGCGTAGTCGGCAGGGAGATAGATACGCAGTATTTT. This sequence encodes CASSVVGREIDTQYF. This chain connects TRBV9 to TRBJ2-3; D is possibly TRBD1 or TRBD2 (5 bases each). From germline, CDR1 is SGDLS and CDR2 YYNGEE. The CDR3 is made up of 15 amino acids. Trimming removed 0 bases at V and 5 bases at J, with 13 bases between.